This TCR beta chain was sequenced for a study of blood T cell repertoires in COVID-19. As for the study in general: The analysed material was cDNA or gDNA that came from T cells, B-cell-depleted T cells, or PBMCs.

There are 13 residues in the CDR3. Germline V gene data show CDR1 as SGHAT and CDR2 as FQNNGV. V lost 5 bases and J lost 3, with 11 bases in between. Per the study methods: Nucleated cell counts were estimated from reference gene primer amplification. Produced via immunoSEQ multiplex PCR; TCRdb's table is partial and in-frame only. V, J and clone size are taken as reported in that table, and D and trimming were inferred from the DNA itself. The sample consists of some 200,000 clones, 86% of them appearing once. The chain employs TRBV11-2 and TRBJ2-7, with TRBD2 as a possible D gene (6 bases). The receptor was derived from an elderly man with acute or convalescent COVID-19. Sequenced: peripheral blood. Here the CDR3 DNA reads TGTGCCAGCAGCGTCGGAGGGTACTACGAGCAGTACTTC. This codes for CASSVGGYYEQYF.